Listed below are T cell receptor beta chains from one sample, sequenced in a study of T cells in Graves' hyperthyroidism and ophthalmopathy. Each CDR3 protein gets one entry after TCRdb re-called the multiplex PCR reads with MiXCR. The sample contains more than 500,000 distinct CDR3 sequences, more than 45% of which appear only once. The sample was peripheral blood or thyroid tissue (not recorded which). The receptors here all came from an adult woman with Graves' disease, either hyperthyroidism or ophthalmopathy (not recorded which). The CDR3 runs from the conserved cysteine through the conserved F or W. Fields, in order: D gene, clone size, J gene, V gene, CDR3 protein, CDR3 DNA. D genes are given only for firm matches. Size tells how often a clone was seen (once, few, many) or the class of an expanded clone, and some rows leave it out.

. . TRBJ2-3 TRBV2 CASSESWSSGDTQYF TGTGCCAGCAGTGAGTCGTGGAGTAGCGGAGATACGCAGTATTTT
. . TRBJ1-3 TRBV18 CASSSTWGNSGNTIYF TGTGCCAGCTCGTCCACATGGGGGAACTCTGGAAACACCATATATTTT
. . TRBJ1-2 TRBV14 CASSQAGTAGYGYTF TGTGCCAGCAGCCAAGCGGGGACGGCTGGCTATGGCTACACCTTC
. many TRBJ1-1 TRBV20-1 CSARGGNTEAFF TGCAGTGCTAGAGGAGGGAACACTGAAGCTTTCTTT
. . TRBJ1-4 TRBV7-9 CASSLPGKREKLFF TGTGCCAGCAGCTTACCAGGGAAGCGGGAAAAACTGTTTTTT
TRBD1 many TRBJ1-2 TRBV7-2 CASSLGTGAGYTF TGTGCCAGCAGCTTAGGGACAGGGGCTGGCTACACCTTC
. once TRBJ2-6 TRBV11-2 CASSPLPGSGANVLTF TGTGCCAGCTCACCCCTACCCGGTTCTGGGGCCAACGTCCTGACTTTC
. . TRBJ2-6 TRBV9 CASSEGWRASGANVLTF TGTGCCAGCAGCGAGGGATGGAGAGCCTCTGGGGCCAACGTCCTGACTTTC
. . TRBJ1-4 TRBV5-1 CASSFGTGNNEKLVF .
TRBD2 . TRBJ2-3 TRBV24-1 CATSGPRRLAGRDTQYF TGTGCCACCAGTGGTCCGAGACGACTAGCGGGAAGAGATACGCAGTATTTT
. . TRBJ2-3 TRBV2 CASRAGIFSDTQYF TGTGCCAGCAGAGCAGGAATCTTTTCAGATACGCAGTATTTT
TRBD1 many TRBJ2-7 TRBV10-2 CASGRDSYYEQYF TGCGCCAGCGGCCGGGACAGCTACTACGAGCAGTACTTC
. many TRBJ1-6 TRBV12-3/TRBV12-4 CASSTWGSPLHF TGTGCCAGCAGTACCTGGGGGTCACCCCTCCACTTT
TRBD1 many TRBJ1-5 TRBV20-1 CSARSGTGGTPQHF TGCAGTGCTAGGAGTGGGACAGGGGGTACGCCCCAGCATTTT
TRBD1 . TRBJ2-7 TRBV13 CASSSYRQGASYEQYF TGTGCCAGCAGCTCCTATCGACAGGGGGCTTCCTACGAGCAGTACTTC
TRBD2 . TRBJ2-7 TRBV9 CASSSYTSGNYNEQYF TGTGCCAGCAGCTCCTACACTAGCGGGAACTACAATGAGCAGTACTTC
. . TRBJ1-1 TRBV18 CASSPVRVEAFF TGTGCCAGCTCACCAGTCAGGGTTGAAGCTTTCTTT